This T cell receptor beta chain was profiled in a study of T cells after yellow fever vaccination. MiXCR was run by TCRdb on the 5' RACE reads, yielding one entry per CDR3 protein. This table has about 320,000 distinct CDR3 sequences, around 6.8% appearing once. General observations from the study: In FACS-sorted repertoires, abundant clonotypes from the bulk population could appear as contaminants.

This clonotype was seen more than once but under ten times. The antigen remains undetermined. The CDR3 length is 15 residues. Germline values: CDR1 SGDLS, CDR2 YYNGEE. V lost 0 bases to trimming and J lost 4 bases, with 12 bases between them. This material consisted of PBMCs, taken roughly 47 days after the first yellow fever vaccination. The chain recombines TRBV9 with TRBJ2-3; no clear D gene. The receptor was derived from a man between 18 and 35 years old who received the YFV17D yellow fever vaccine. CDR3 residues: CASSVGSFGSDTQYF. The CDR3 DNA follows: TGTGCCAGCAGCGTAGGGAGTTTTGGATCAGATACGCAGTATTTT.